The 2 T cell receptor beta chains in this list originate from one sample, sequenced in a study of CD8+ T cells in alopecia areata. Isolated RNA was reverse transcribed into cDNA used as the sequencing template. TCRdb keeps only in-frame clones here, not all; method: immunoSEQ multiplex PCR. This table has roughly 200,000 clones, 35% to 45% appearing once. Indicated treatment: oral pan-JAK inhibitor, 5-10 mg twice daily. The material sequenced was CD4+ T cells sorted from blood, taken between weeks 30 and 35, from a patient treated with tofacitinib. The origin of the receptors is a human donor with alopecia areata.

A note on this clone: Additional DNA sequences in this sample encode the identical CDR3. The chain is built from TRBV5-1 and TRBJ1-6; 9 bases line up with TRBD1. The CDR3 covers 14 residues. The J segment lost 8 bases and the V segment lost 4 bases, leaving 4 bases of the junction unmatched. Germline loops: CDR1 SGHRS, CDR2 YFSETQ. The CDR3, as DNA: TGCGCCAGCAGCCCGGGACAGGGCGATTCACCCCTCCACTTT. Protein: CASSPGQGDSPLHF.

This clone was observed a few times. V gene TRBV7-2 combines with J gene TRBJ2-2; TRBD1 aligns across 7 bases. J was trimmed by 0 bases and V by 1 base; bases with no gene match: 2. Germline CDR1 and CDR2: SGHTA and FQGNSA. The CDR3 totals 16 residues. The CDR3 sequence: CASSLVGGSNTGELFF. CDR3 DNA sequence: TGTGCCAGCAGCTTAGTAGGGGGCTCGAACACCGGGGAGCTGTTTTTT.